The 26 T cell receptor beta chains below all came from one sample that was sequenced in a study of OX40 agonist ivuxolimab in advanced cancers. Some clones are missing from TCRdb's copy, which holds only in-frame ones; the method was immunoSEQ multiplex PCR. In the table there are about 50,000 clones, 70% to 80% of which are singletons. The source material was CD4+ or CD8+ T cells sorted from blood, sampled in a trial of the OX40 agonist ivuxolimab. The receptors here all came from an adult with an advanced solid tumor such as melanoma, head and neck, liver or kidney cancer.

The V and J genes are TRBV28 and TRBJ2-7; D unclear. The CDR3 spans 12 residues. From germline, CDR1 is MDHEN and CDR2 SYDVKM. V gave up 5 bases and J gave up 2 bases, with 7 bases separating them. The CDR3 region has the DNA TGTGCCAGCAGTCGGGCTACCTACGAGCAGTACTTC. This codes for CASSRATYEQYF.

The rearrangement uses TRBV18 and TRBJ1-1; D is undetermined. The germline V gene encodes CDR1 KGHSH and CDR2 LQKENI. The CDR3 sequence is 14 residues long. V lost 2 bases and J 1 base, leaving 8 bases between the germline ends. CDR3 residues: CASSPNTANTEAFF. For the CDR3, the DNA is TGTGCCAGCTCACCAAACACGGCGAACACTGAAGCTTTCTTT.

This clone was seen just once. The chain recombines TRBV5-1 with TRBJ1-4; 7 positions match TRBD1. The trim removed 2 bases at V and 4 bases at J, leaving 5 bases unmatched. The germline gives CDR1 SGHRS, CDR2 YFSETQ. CDR3 size: 15 residues. CDR3 nucleotide sequence: TGCGCCAGCAGCTTAGAGGGACAGTATAATGAAAAACTGTTTTTT. It codes for CASSLEGQYNEKLFF.

The chain has TRBV6-1 and TRBJ2-5; a possible D gene is TRBD2 (7 bases). CDR1 is MNHNS and CDR2 is SASEGT in the germline V gene. Trimming shortened V by 4 bases and J by 5 bases, and 26 bases separated the two germline ends. CDR3 length equals 18 residues. This CDR3 reads CASSAPPGQGGVRETQYF. CDR3 nucleotide sequence: TGTGCCAGCAGTGCCCCCCCGGGTCAAGGGGGGGTAAGGGAGACCCAGTACTTC.

The V and J genes are TRBV28 and TRBJ2-3; 8 nucleotides line up with TRBD1. This CDR3 region has 14 residues. With 5 bases clipped from V and 3 bases from J, the junction kept 4 bases outside the gene matches. CDR1 and CDR2 (germline): MDHEN, SYDVKM. CDR3 region: CASSGTGSTDTQYF. The CDR3 DNA reads as TGTGCCAGCAGTGGGACAGGTAGTACAGATACGCAGTATTTT.

V and J are TRBV6-6 and TRBJ1-5; a possible D gene is TRBD1 (6 bases). Per the germline V gene, CDR1 is MNHNY and CDR2 is SVGAGI (reference sequence). V gave up 10 bases and J gave up 3 bases, with 19 bases separating them. There are 15 residues in the CDR3. CDR3: CATTRMAGDNQPQHF. CDR3 bases: TGTGCCACGACTAGGATGGCAGGGGACAATCAGCCCCAGCATTTT.

The V and J genes are TRBV19 and TRBJ2-1; D gene uncertain. The CDR3 covers 15 residues. Germline CDR1 is LNHDA and CDR2 is SQIVND (reference sequence). The V end lost 5 bases, the J end lost 3 bases, and 14 bases lay between the germline ends. This CDR3 is CASSARTSGYNEQFF. The DNA for the CDR3 is TGTGCCAGTAGTGCCCGGACCTCGGGCTACAATGAGCAGTTCTTC.

The genes are TRBV4-2 and TRBJ2-7, with a weak D call TRBD1 (7 bases). Germline loops: CDR1 LGHNA, CDR2 YNFKEQ. The CDR3 has 15 residues. With 1 base removed from V and 2 bases from J, the gap between germline ends came to 12 bases. Here the CDR3 DNA reads TGTGCCAGCAGCCAAGGGAGGGGGCCTCCCTACGAGCAGTACTTC. Translating gives CASSQGRGPPYEQYF.

The chain links TRBV7-2 to TRBJ2-3, with 7 bases lining up with TRBD1. The CDR3 has 17 residues. Germline CDR1 SGHTA, CDR2 FQGNSA. Trimming took 5 bases from V and 5 from J; bases not matched to a gene: 16. The CDR3 coding sequence is TGTGCCAGCAGCGCATCAAGTCAGGGGGTTAAAAGAGATACGCAGTATTTT. Protein sequence: CASSASSQGVKRDTQYF.

The rearrangement links TRBV6-5 to TRBJ1-4, with D unclear. With 6 bases removed from V and 0 bases from J, the gap between germline ends came to 2 bases. This CDR3 has 12 amino acids. Germline CDR1 reads MNHEY; CDR2 reads SVGAGI. CDR3 residues: CASRATNEKLFF. The CDR3 bases are TGTGCCAGCAGAGCAACTAATGAAAAACTGTTTTTT.

J is TRBJ2-3 and V is TRBV9; 7 bases align to TRBD2. The CDR3 has 14 amino acids. V shed 5 bases, J shed 2 bases, and the junction held 5 bases outside the gene matches. Germline values: CDR1 SGDLS, CDR2 YYNGEE. In DNA form, the CDR3 reads TGTGCCAGCAGGTCCCTAGCGGCCACAGATACGCAGTATTTT. This gives the protein CASRSLAATDTQYF.

The gene calls are TRBV7-2 and TRBJ1-4; TRBD1 agrees at 8 bases. The CDR3 extends over 15 amino acids. Germline-derived CDR1 and CDR2 are SGHTA and FQGNSA. The V and J ends lost 5 bases and 8 bases, in that order; junction bases with no gene match: 10. CDR3 nucleotide sequence: TGTGCCAGCAGCCAGGGGACAGGACCTTCCGAAAAACTGTTTTTT. This encodes CASSQGTGPSEKLFF. The entire variable domain, with the rest obtained from reference TRBV7-2 and TRBJ1-4, is as follows: GAGVSQSPSNKVTEKGKDVELRCDPISGHTALYWYRQSLGQGLEFLIYFQGNSAPDKSGLPSDRFSAERTGGSVSTLTIQRTQQEDSAVYLCASSQGTGPSEKLFFGSGTQLSVL.

V is TRBV10-1 and J is TRBJ2-1; D uncertain. CDR1 WNHNN and CDR2 SYGVQD come from the germline V gene (reference sequence). The ends were cut back, 8 bases at V and 4 bases at J, with 6 bases in the middle. The CDR3 length is 11 residues. CDR3 sequence: CASGSYNEQFF. CDR3 bases: TGCGCCAGCGGGTCGTACAATGAGCAGTTCTTC.

The V and J genes are TRBV5-4 and TRBJ2-1; maybe TRBD1 (6 bases). Trimming took 2 bases from V and 2 from J, leaving 8 bases between them. The germline CDR1 and CDR2 sequences are SGHNT and YYREEE (reference sequence). The CDR3 runs 14 residues. The CDR3 sequence: CASSFRTAYNEQFF. As DNA, the CDR3 is TGTGCCAGCAGCTTTAGGACAGCCTACAATGAGCAGTTCTTC.

The chain joins TRBV28 to TRBJ1-5; the D gene is possibly TRBD1 (6 bases). V was shortened by 6 bases and J by 2 bases, with 14 bases between the two germline ends. CDR1 and CDR2 from the germline V gene are MDHEN and SYDVKM. CDR3 length equals 15 residues. This chain's CDR3 is CASRFTGSRNQPQHF. The CDR3 DNA sequence: TGTGCCAGCAGATTTACAGGGAGTCGCAATCAGCCCCAGCATTTT. Using reference TRBV28 and TRBJ1-5 for the parts outside the CDR3, the full variable domain is DVKVTQSSRYLVKRTGEKVFLECVQDMDHENMFWYRQDPGLGLRLIYFSYDVKMKEKGDIPEGYSVSREKKERFSLILESASTNQTSMYLCASRFTGSRNQPQHFGDGTRLSIL.

This chain connects TRBV5-1 to TRBJ1-1, with D uncertain. This CDR3 is built from 13 residues. In germline, CDR1 is SGHRS, CDR2 YFSETQ. V was cut by 6 bases and J by 0 bases, with 9 bases left in between. This CDR3 is CASTPKVNTEAFF. The CDR3 nucleotides read TGCGCCAGCACCCCTAAGGTGAACACTGAAGCTTTCTTT.

The V and J genes are TRBV19 and TRBJ1-3; perhaps TRBD1 as D (6 bases). The CDR3 spans 14 residues. Germline V gene lookup returns CDR1 LNHDA and CDR2 SQIVND (reference sequence). The V gene lost 8 bases and the J gene lost 4 bases, with 15 bases spanning the gap. In nucleotides, the CDR3 is TGTGCCAGTGGGGCCAGACAGGCAGGAAACACCATATATTTT. Translated, it gives CASGARQAGNTIYF.

The V call is TRBV28, the J call TRBJ1-5, with TRBD1 matching over 8 bases. The germline gives CDR1 MDHEN, CDR2 SYDVKM. The CDR3 sequence is 14 residues long. V dropped 0 bases and J dropped 7; count of bases not matched to a gene: 2. The DNA of the CDR3 is TGTGCCAGCAGTTTATGGTCAGGGGGCCAGCCCCAGCATTTT. It yields the protein CASSLWSGGQPQHF. Supplemented by reference TRBV28 and TRBJ1-5, the full variable domain reads DVKVTQSSRYLVKRTGEKVFLECVQDMDHENMFWYRQDPGLGLRLIYFSYDVKMKEKGDIPEGYSVSREKKERFSLILESASTNQTSMYLCASSLWSGGQPQHFGDGTRLSIL.

This clone was picked up a small number of times. V is TRBV7-8 and J is TRBJ1-5; D unclear. CDR3 length: 13 amino acids. V was pared by 5 bases and J by 9 bases, with 14 bases between. Germline CDR1 is SGHVS and CDR2 is FQNEAQ. The CDR3 is CASSPGARTPQHF. The DNA for the CDR3 is TGTGCCAGCAGCCCCGGAGCCCGAACGCCCCAGCATTTT.

This chain uses TRBV5-1 with TRBJ2-3; D is unresolved. The length of the CDR3 is 13 residues. Trimming pared 0 bases from V and 3 bases from J, leaving 5 bases between. Germline values: CDR1 SGHRS, CDR2 YFSETQ. CDR3 sequence (DNA): TGCGCCAGCAGCTTGGTGCCTACAGATACGCAGTATTTT. It is translated as CASSLVPTDTQYF.

V usage is TRBV6-5 and J usage is TRBJ2-2; 8 bases map to TRBD1. The CDR3 extends over 15 amino acids. V shed 6 bases and J 4 bases; nucleotides not matched to a gene: 7. Germline CDR1 reads MNHEY; CDR2 reads SVGAGI. DNA of the CDR3: TGTGCCAGCAGACAAGGACAGGGAGCCACCGGGGAGCTGTTTTTT. It translates to CASRQGQGATGELFF.

This clone is categorized as medium-sized. V and J are TRBV4-3 and TRBJ1-6; D perhaps matches TRBD1 (5 bases). V dropped 3 bases and J dropped 7 bases, with 7 bases sitting between them. The CDR3 sequence is 13 residues long. CDR1 LGHNA and CDR2 YSLEER come from the germline V gene. The CDR3: CASSHGGNSPLHF. DNA of the CDR3: TGCGCCAGCAGCCATGGGGGGAATTCACCCCTCCACTTT.

The chain employs TRBV27 and TRBJ2-1, with 7 nucleotides matching TRBD2. The V gene's germline CDR1 is MNHEY and CDR2 SMNVEV (reference sequence). V shed 5 bases and J 7 bases; nucleotides not matched to a gene: 17. The CDR3 contains 17 residues. The CDR3 DNA follows: TGTGCCAGCAGTCAAACCCCAGTCGCGGGAGCTCGGAATGAGCAGTTCTTC. Encoded protein: CASSQTPVAGARNEQFF.

Here the CDR3 DNA reads TGCGCCAGCAGTGACTCGGGATTGGGGCAAAATCAGCCCCAGCATTTT. Translated, it gives CASSDSGLGQNQPQHF. This sequence joins TRBV10-2 and TRBJ1-5, with D possibly TRBD1 on 5 matching bases. Germline V CDR1 and CDR2: WSHSY, SAAADI. The CDR3 has 16 amino acids. V was trimmed by 3 bases and J by 4 bases, leaving 16 bases between them.

The gene calls are TRBV11-2 and TRBJ1-5, with no clear D. The CDR3 has 13 residues. Germline V gene lookup returns CDR1 SGHAT and CDR2 FQNNGV. The V and J ends lost 6 bases and 6 bases respectively, with 12 bases between them. For the CDR3, the DNA is TGTGCCAGCAGTCAGGAAGGCATTCAGCCCCAGCATTTT. It encodes CASSQEGIQPQHF.

The chain links TRBV19 to TRBJ2-1; TRBD2 agrees at 13 bases. CDR1 is LNHDA, CDR2 SQIVND, per germline (reference sequence). The CDR3 loop spans 16 amino acids. Trimming removed 6 bases from V and 4 bases from J; junction bases left unmatched: 6. The CDR3 is CASRRTSGSGYNEQFF. For the CDR3, the DNA is TGTGCCAGTAGACGGACTAGCGGGAGCGGATACAATGAGCAGTTCTTC.